The T cell receptor beta chain under discussion was sequenced for a study of blood T cell repertoires in COVID-19. At the level of the study: Sites in the United States, Italy and Spain provided acute and convalescent COVID-19 samples.

The method was immunoSEQ multiplex PCR; TCRdb's version includes in-frame clones alone and lacks a portion of them. The sample records approximately 190,000 clones, about four fifths being singletons. Trimming at V came to 2 bases and at J to 2 bases, leaving 9 bases not matched to a gene. The germline V gene encodes CDR1 SGHVS and CDR2 FNYEAQ. This CDR3 is built from 16 residues. This receptor was obtained from a man in his sixties with acute or convalescent COVID-19. The sample taken for sequencing was peripheral blood. The V gene is TRBV7-6, the J gene TRBJ2-7, with 7 bases identical to TRBD2. The CDR3 region is CASSLHPRGNTYEQYF. DNA for the CDR3: TGTGCCAGCAGCTTACATCCGCGGGGGAATACCTACGAGCAGTACTTC.